The source of this T cell receptor (beta chain) is a study of T cells in Graves' hyperthyroidism and ophthalmopathy. Ten or more counts support this clonotype. The CDR3 runs to 17 residues. CDR1 DFQATT and CDR2 SNEGSKA come from the germline V gene (reference sequence). V lost 0 bases to trimming and J lost 7 bases; unmatched junction nucleotides: 14. Researchers amplified the TCR beta CDR3 regions from RNA transcripts. Researchers ran a first-round RT-PCR on the TCR CDR3 using the HTBI primer set. MiXCR was run by TCRdb on the multiplex PCR reads, yielding one entry per CDR3 protein. The table includes fewer than 550,000 distinct CDR3 sequences, 15% to 18% detected once. Approximately 10 ml of fresh peripheral blood supplied the PBMCs.

The V call is TRBV20-1, the J call TRBJ2-7; 11 bases line up with TRBD2. Sequencing input: blood. This receptor was taken from a woman aged 18-29 years with Graves' hyperthyroidism. The CDR3 region is CSARDLSSGRDMGEQYF. In DNA, the CDR3 is TGCAGTGCTAGAGATCTTAGTAGCGGGAGGGATATGGGTGAGCAGTACTTC.